Below, one T cell receptor (beta chain) is given with its context. CDR3 length: 14 residues. V lost 4 bases, J lost 6 bases, and 12 bases lay in between. Germline CDR1 is SNHLY and CDR2 is FYNNEI. Method: immunoSEQ multiplex PCR; TCRdb's copy keeps in-frame clones and lacks some. In the table there are about 100,000 clones, approximately 84% of which are singletons. The data were obtained in a study of blood T cell repertoires in COVID-19. The receptor was isolated from a man aged 55 to 70 with acute or convalescent COVID-19. The rearrangement joins TRBV2 to TRBJ2-2; D gene unclear. Input material: peripheral blood. The CDR3 nucleotides read TGTGCCAGCAGTGCGATAAGTGGGCCCGGGGAGCTGTTTTTT. Translation gives CASSAISGPGELFF.